This TCR beta chain appears in the sequencing data of a study of cytomegalovirus exposure and HLA in healthy donors. Regarding the study as a whole: Three CMV-associated chains were confirmed in vitro to be specific for CMV antigens. Earlier analysis yielded a pattern in which most TCR beta V segments were productive about 90% or about 30% of the time.

CDR3 length equals 12 residues. V shed 7 bases and J 3 bases; nucleotides not matched to a gene: 5. Germline loops: CDR1 SQVTM, CDR2 ANQGSEA. Primers: 60 Vbeta forward and 13 Jbeta reverse. Sequenced by immunoSEQ multiplex PCR; TCRdb stores in-frame clones only, minus some. Here the sample spans tens of thousands of clones, less than 85% being singletons. Regarding this clone: Its antigen is as yet unknown.

The TCR sequence derives from a woman aged 55-69 years in good health and CMV-seropositive. This sequence joins TRBV29-1 and TRBJ1-2; 7 bases fit TRBD1. Sequenced material: PBMCs. CDR3 in amino acids: CSATGADYGYTF. CDR3 sequence (DNA): TGCAGCGCTACAGGGGCGGACTATGGCTACACCTTC.